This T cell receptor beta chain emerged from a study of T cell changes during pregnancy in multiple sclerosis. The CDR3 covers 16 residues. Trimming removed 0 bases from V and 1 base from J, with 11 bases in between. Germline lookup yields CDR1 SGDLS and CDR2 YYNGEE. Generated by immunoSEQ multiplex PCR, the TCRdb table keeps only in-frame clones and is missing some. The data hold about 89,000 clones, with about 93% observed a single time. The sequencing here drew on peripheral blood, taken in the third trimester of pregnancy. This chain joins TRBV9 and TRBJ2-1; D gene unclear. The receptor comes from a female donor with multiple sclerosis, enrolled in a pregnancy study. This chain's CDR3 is CASSVAGAVSYNEQFF. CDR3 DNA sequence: TGTGCCAGCAGCGTAGCTGGTGCGGTATCCTACAATGAGCAGTTCTTC.